The text below deals with one T cell receptor (beta chain). Its antigen is not identified. These data are taken from a study of blood T cells in healthy people across ages. Overall study findings and caveats: Researchers judged that diversity estimates from one million T cells fell short of true values. Reliance upon unsorted PBMCs precluded definitive naive versus antigen-experienced comparison.

A second PCR of roughly 7 to 11 cycles used a sample-barcoded 5' primer and a J-beta primer mix. TCRdb re-derived calls from the 5' RACE reads in MiXCR, one entry per CDR3 protein. In the table there are just over 1 million distinct CDR3 sequences, 35% to 50% of which are singletons. This CDR3 spans 17 amino acids. Sequencing was carried out using blood. V usage is TRBV12-3 or TRBV12-4 and J usage is TRBJ2-4; weak D call: TRBD2 (7 bases). Matching the DNA end better, TRBJ2-7 makes the J call doubtful. The sequence derives from a woman aged 55-69 years in good health. The CDR3 nucleotides are TGTGCCAGCAGTTTAGTAGTCAGACGGGGGGCTATCTACGAGCAGTACTTC. As protein: CASSLVVRRGAIYEQYF.